This T cell receptor beta chain was recorded in a study of blood T cells in healthy people across ages. There are a few counts of this clonotype. Its antigen is currently unknown. Findings and caveats of the study: Aged donors had fewer naive CD4+ cells and lower diversity than long-lived donors.

The germline V and J ends were trimmed by 4 bases and 1 base, with 14 bases remaining between them. This CDR3 has 16 residues. Germline lookup yields CDR1 SGHVS and CDR2 FQNEAQ. The authors ran a second PCR of 7 to 11 cycles using a sample-barcoded 5' primer and a J-beta primer mix. TCRdb re-analysed the 5' RACE reads in MiXCR, keeping a single row per CDR3 protein. The table includes some 1,800,000 distinct CDR3 sequences, about two fifths detected once. The individuals who served as donors were healthy Caucasians living in Russia, aged roughly 6 to 90. The draw of peripheral blood yielded approximately 10 milliliters from each donor.

The TCR comes from a human donor in good health. The chain links TRBV7-8 to TRBJ2-4; a possible D gene is TRBD1 (5 bases). Input material: blood. CDR3 bases: TGTGCCAGCAGCTCGACAGATGTGAAGGCCAAAAACATTCAGTACTTC. Translating it yields CASSSTDVKAKNIQYF.